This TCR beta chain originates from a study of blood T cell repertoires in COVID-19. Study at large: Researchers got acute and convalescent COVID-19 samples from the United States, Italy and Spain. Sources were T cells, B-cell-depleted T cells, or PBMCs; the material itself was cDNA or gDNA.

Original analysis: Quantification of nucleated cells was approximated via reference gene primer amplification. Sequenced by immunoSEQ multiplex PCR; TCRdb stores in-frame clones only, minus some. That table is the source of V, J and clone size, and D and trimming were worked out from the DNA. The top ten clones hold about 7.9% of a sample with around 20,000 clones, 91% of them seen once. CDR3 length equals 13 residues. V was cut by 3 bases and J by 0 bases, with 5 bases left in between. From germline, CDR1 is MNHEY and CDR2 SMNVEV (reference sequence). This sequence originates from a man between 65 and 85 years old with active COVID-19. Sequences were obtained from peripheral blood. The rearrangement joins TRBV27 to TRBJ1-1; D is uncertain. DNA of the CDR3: TGTGCCAGCAGTTTCCAGATGAACACTGAAGCTTTCTTT. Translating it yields CASSFQMNTEAFF.